Below, 20 T cell receptor beta chains from the same sample are listed, as sequenced in a study of T cells in Graves' hyperthyroidism and ophthalmopathy. TCR beta CDR3 sequences were amplified from RNA transcripts. The TCR CDR3 was amplified in a first-round RT-PCR using the HTBI primer set. TCRdb re-analysed the multiplex PCR reads in MiXCR, keeping a single row per CDR3 protein. In the table there are about 380,000 distinct CDR3 sequences, around 20% of which are singletons. Sequenced: blood. Receptor source: a man aged 18-30 years with Graves' ophthalmopathy.

This clonotype has ten or more counts. The chain is built from TRBV11-1 and TRBJ1-6; 9 bases fit TRBD1. The germline V gene has CDR1 SGHAT and CDR2 FQDESV (reference sequence). CDR3 length: 16 amino acids. V was pared by 5 bases and J by 9 bases, with 11 bases of the junction left unmatched. CDR3 sequence reads: CASSARDRAQISPLHF. In DNA form, the CDR3 reads TGTGCCAGCAGCGCCCGGGACAGGGCGCAGATTTCACCCCTCCACTTT.

This rearrangement joins TRBV25-1 to TRBJ1-1; 7 bases fit TRBD1. Trimming cost V 2 bases and J 10 bases; bases outside gene matches: 7. This CDR3 has 13 residues. Germline lookup yields CDR1 MGHDK and CDR2 SYGVNS. CDR3 DNA: TGTGCCAGCAGTGAACCGGGCAGGGGGGTAGCTTTCTTT. Amino acids: CASSEPGRGVAFF. Drawing the rest from reference TRBV25-1 and TRBJ1-1, the complete variable domain is EADIYQTPRYLVIGTGKKITLECSQTMGHDKMYWYQQDPGMELHLIHYSYGVNSTEKGDLSSESTVSRIRTEHFPLTLESARPSHTSQYLCASSEPGRGVAFFGQGTRLTVV.

This clonotype was picked up a small number of times. The rearrangement joins TRBV15 to TRBJ1-3; a weak D match, TRBD1 (6 bases). The CDR3 has 14 residues. V lost 5 bases and J 7 bases, leaving 15 bases between the germline ends. Germline values: CDR1 LNHNV, CDR2 YYDKDF (reference sequence). The DNA for the CDR3 is TGTGCCACCAGCGTACAGGGAAGCGGGAACACCATATATTTT. Protein sequence: CATSVQGSGNTIYF.

This clonotype has a count of ten or more. The chain combines TRBV5-1 with TRBJ1-2; D uncertain. Germline loops: CDR1 SGHRS, CDR2 YFSETQ. V was clipped by 0 bases and J by 6 bases, with 12 bases between them. CDR3 length: 14 residues. The CDR3 spells CASSLAGEVNGYTF. CDR3 nucleotides: TGCGCCAGCAGCTTGGCCGGGGAAGTCAATGGCTACACCTTC.

In this sample, this clonotype turned up many times. V gene TRBV5-1 combines with J gene TRBJ1-1; D call uncertain. Trimming removed 4 bases from V and 1 base from J, with 8 bases in between. CDR1 SGHRS and CDR2 YFSETQ come from the germline V gene. The CDR3 is 13 residues long. The CDR3 region is CASSPNANTEAFF. For the CDR3, the DNA is TGCGCCAGCAGCCCGAACGCGAACACTGAAGCTTTCTTT.

This rearrangement joins TRBV19 to TRBJ1-2; D is ambiguous. The CDR3 loop spans 13 amino acids. With 3 bases removed from V and 7 bases from J, the gap between germline ends came to 12 bases. The V gene's germline CDR1 is LNHDA and CDR2 SQIVND (reference sequence). The CDR3, as DNA: TGTGCCAGTAGTATTATAGGCCGCGGTGGCTACACCTTC. Translated: CASSIIGRGGYTF.

The gene calls are TRBV13 and TRBJ1-1; weak D call: TRBD1 (6 bases). The V end was cut by 5 bases, the J end by 1 base, with 14 bases between. CDR3 length: 15 amino acids. Germline CDR1 PRHDT, CDR2 FYEKMQ (reference sequence). CDR3 DNA sequence: TGTGCCAGCAGCCCCCGACAGGAATCGAACACTGAAGCTTTCTTT. This encodes CASSPRQESNTEAFF. The whole variable domain, remainder taken from reference TRBV13 and TRBJ1-1, is AAGVIQSPRHLIKEKRETATLKCYPIPRHDTVYWYQQGPGQDPQFLISFYEKMQSDKGSIPDRFSAQQFSDYHSELNMSSLELGDSALYFCASSPRQESNTEAFFGQGTRLTVV.

This clonotype was counted many times. This chain links TRBV7-9 with TRBJ2-5; 8 nucleotides match TRBD1. The CDR3 length is 14 residues. Germline loops: CDR1 SEHNR, CDR2 FQNEAQ (reference sequence). Unmatched junction bases numbered 6, after V lost 5 bases and J lost 4 bases. The CDR3 nucleotides read TGTGCCAGCAGCCCGCCGACAGGGGTAGAGACCCAGTACTTC. Its protein is CASSPPTGVETQYF.

CDR3 sequence reads: CASSGSSGANVLTF. The CDR3 DNA sequence: TGTGCCAGCAGCGGTAGCTCTGGGGCCAACGTCCTGACTTTC. The chain joins TRBV9 to TRBJ2-6; D not certain. With 3 bases removed from V and 0 bases from J, the gap between germline ends came to 4 bases. Germline-derived CDR1 and CDR2 are SGDLS and YYNGEE. The CDR3 is 14 residues long.

The chain joins TRBV20-1 to TRBJ2-5, with D perhaps TRBD1 or TRBD2 (7 bases each). Germline V gives CDR1 DFQATT, CDR2 SNEGSKA (reference sequence). Trimming cost V 5 bases and J 5 bases, with 15 bases left between them. This CDR3 is 13 amino acids long. The CDR3 loop is CSASGGGSETQYF. DNA for the CDR3: TGCAGTGCTTCAGGGGGGGGTTCGGAGACCCAGTACTTC.

The chain joins TRBV5-1 to TRBJ2-2; 11 bases line up with TRBD2. After removal of 0 bases from V and 2 bases from J, the junction contained 6 bases not matched to a gene. Germline V gene data show CDR1 as SGHRS and CDR2 as YFSETQ. There are 18 residues in the CDR3. The CDR3, as DNA: TGCGCCAGCAGCTTGGGGGGACTAGCGGTGATCAACACCGGGGAGCTGTTTTTT. It yields the protein CASSLGGLAVINTGELFF.

J is TRBJ1-2 and V is TRBV6-5, with a tentative D call TRBD1 (6 bases). The V and J ends lost 2 bases and 6 bases respectively, with 10 bases between them. The germline gives CDR1 MNHEY, CDR2 SVGAGI. CDR3 length: 13 residues. CDR3 sequence: CASSYGTNDGYTF. DNA of the CDR3: TGTGCCAGCAGTTACGGGACAAATGATGGCTACACCTTC.

The chain combines TRBV28 with TRBJ2-7, with 11 bases lining up with TRBD2. This CDR3 spans 16 amino acids. Germline CDR1 is MDHEN and CDR2 is SYDVKM. V lost 4 bases, J lost 2 bases, and 7 bases stayed unmatched. For the CDR3, the DNA is TGTGCCAGCAGTTCCAAACTAGCGGGGGCACCCTACGAGCAGTACTTC. This translates into CASSSKLAGAPYEQYF.

The table lists this clonotype with a few counts. Germline is not matched at one junction end, which may reflect a read error. V is TRBV19 and J is TRBJ1-2; perhaps TRBD1 as D (5 bases). Germline CDR1 reads LNHDA; CDR2 reads SQIVND (reference sequence). The CDR3 runs to 13 residues. In DNA, the CDR3 is TGTGCCACCACATGGGACGCTAAATATGGCTACACCTTC. Protein product: CATTWDAKYGYTF.

This clonotype came up many times. This rearrangement joins TRBV5-5 to TRBJ2-5; perhaps D is TRBD1 or TRBD2 (5 bases each). This CDR3 spans 14 amino acids. Trimming removed 2 bases at V and 3 bases at J, with 11 bases between. Germline V lookup: CDR1 SGHKS, CDR2 YYEKEE (reference sequence). This CDR3 is CASSFGTVEETQYF. The CDR3 DNA follows: TGTGCCAGCAGCTTCGGGACGGTAGAAGAGACCCAGTACTTC.

This clonotype was counted many times. The junction shows a germline mismatch at one end, possibly a read error. The V gene is TRBV18, the J gene TRBJ1-1; 7 bases agree with TRBD1. The CDR3 sequence is 14 residues long. Germline V gives CDR1 KGHSH, CDR2 LQKENI. CDR3 residues: CASSPGQLNTEAFF. As DNA, the CDR3 is TGCGCCAGCAGCCCGGGACAGTTGAACACTGAAGCTTTCTTT.

There are a few counts of this clonotype. The chain uses TRBV5-1 and TRBJ2-1; D might be TRBD2 (5 bases). The CDR3 sequence is 17 residues long. The V gene lost 1 base and the J gene lost 5 bases, with 19 bases spanning the gap. The germline V gene encodes CDR1 SGHRS and CDR2 YFSETQ. The CDR3 nucleotides read TGCGCCAGCAGCTTGAGTCCCCATGGAAGCGGCAACAATGAGCAGTTCTTC. Its translation is CASSLSPHGSGNNEQFF.

The sample holds many counts of this clonotype. The rearrangement links TRBV18 to TRBJ1-1, with D hard to call. Germline loops: CDR1 KGHSH, CDR2 LQKENI. V lost 5 bases, J lost 8 bases, and 15 bases lay in between. The CDR3 extends over 13 amino acids. CDR3 region: CASSTYLSEEAFF. DNA of the CDR3: TGTGCCAGCTCAACTTATCTTTCGGAGGAAGCTTTCTTT.

Many counts were recorded for this clonotype. V and J are TRBV13 and TRBJ1-6; D is uncertain. Germline-derived CDR1 and CDR2 are PRHDT and FYEKMQ (reference sequence). V lost 4 bases, J lost 3 bases, and 7 bases lay in between. The CDR3 is 14 amino acids. CDR3: CASSSDVYNSPLHF. CDR3 sequence (DNA): TGTGCCAGCAGCTCGGATGTCTATAATTCACCCCTCCACTTT.

The CDR3 loop is CATSREPGQGAGGELFF. CDR3 sequence (DNA): TGTGCCACCAGCAGAGAACCGGGACAGGGGGCGGGCGGGGAGCTGTTTTTT. The chain joins TRBV15 to TRBJ2-2; 12 bases map to TRBD1. This CDR3 is 17 amino acids long. With 0 bases clipped from V and 7 bases from J, the junction kept 6 bases outside the gene matches. Germline values: CDR1 LNHNV, CDR2 YYDKDF (reference sequence).